This T cell receptor beta chain was identified during a study of cytomegalovirus exposure and HLA in healthy donors. The CDR3 consists of 13 residues. From germline, CDR1 is SGHNT and CDR2 YYREEE (reference sequence). V lost 5 bases to trimming and J lost 7 bases, with 12 bases between them. The PCR had 60 Vbeta and 13 Jbeta primers. Sequenced by immunoSEQ multiplex PCR; TCRdb stores in-frame clones only, minus some. The table shows more than 95,000 clones, with about 78% occurring only once. In regard to this clone: Its antigen is undetermined.

Study-level findings and limits: Rare TCR sequences predominated, though certain public TCRs were found in many donors. The authors confirmed in vitro that a few CMV-associated chains were specific for CMV antigens. Overall, roughly 150 TCR beta chains were annotated as cytomegalovirus-associated.

The rearrangement uses TRBV5-4 and TRBJ2-2; possibly TRBD2 for D (6 bases). Material for sequencing was PBMCs. The receptor comes from a man aged 25 to 40 in good health and CMV-seronegative. CDR3 coding DNA: TGTGCCAGCAGGGGAGGATTGGGCGGGGAGCTGTTTTTT. Amino acid sequence: CASRGGLGGELFF.